This TCR beta chain was obtained from a study of blood T cell repertoires in COVID-19. Study summary: Sources were T cells, B-cell-depleted T cells, or PBMCs; the material itself was cDNA or gDNA.

Per the original data handling: Reference gene primers were amplified, and this amplification served to estimate nucleated cell counts. Data came from immunoSEQ multiplex PCR; TCRdb stores just in-frame clones and leaves some out. The D gene and trimming were derived from the DNA, and the V and J assignments and clone size from that table. The repertoire has approximately 92,000 clones, 60% to 85% of them found once; the top ten carry approximately 8.9%. The length of the CDR3 is 14 residues. The V end lost 6 bases, the J end lost 3 bases, and 15 bases lay between the germline ends. The germline CDR1 and CDR2 sequences are MNHEY and SVGAGI.

This TCR was recovered from a man between 45 and 60 years old who had recovered from COVID-19. The rearrangement links TRBV6-5 to TRBJ2-7, with TRBD2 as a possible D gene (6 bases). The sequenced sample consisted of peripheral blood. CDR3 residues: CASSPRPGSYEQYF. The DNA of the CDR3 is TGTGCCAGCAGCCCCCGCCCCGGGAGCTACGAGCAGTACTTC.